The 3 T cell receptor beta chains below were found in one sample sequenced in a study of brain metastases from non-small cell lung cancer. TCRdb keeps only in-frame clones here, not all; method: immunoSEQ multiplex PCR. The sample includes around 4,600 clones, approximately 91% of them seen just once. Sequencing was carried out using tissue from a brain metastasis. These receptors were taken from a donor at least 40 years old with non-small cell lung cancer.

The chain has TRBV6-1 and TRBJ2-5; D not certain. Trimming took 2 bases from V and 3 from J, leaving 7 bases between them. CDR1 and CDR2 from the germline V gene are MNHNS and SASEGT. CDR3 size: 13 residues. The CDR3 loop reads CASSETEKETQYF. The CDR3, as DNA: TGTGCCAGCAGTGAAACGGAAAAAGAGACCCAGTACTTC.

A single count supports this clone. The CDR3 here is CASKGGGSLETQYF. CDR3 coding DNA: TGTGCCAGCAAGGGGGGCGGGAGCCTAGAGACCCAGTACTTC. The rearrangement joins TRBV6-6 to TRBJ2-5; a possible D gene is TRBD2 (7 bases). CDR3 length: 14 residues. V shed 7 bases and J shed 4 bases, with 16 bases lying between them. Per the germline V gene, CDR1 is MNHNY and CDR2 is SVGAGI (reference sequence).

This chain connects TRBV5-5 to TRBJ1-4, with TRBD1 as a possible D gene (5 bases). Germline-derived CDR1 and CDR2 are SGHKS and YYEKEE (reference sequence). CDR3 size: 14 residues. Trimming stripped 1 base from V and 3 bases from J, with 7 bases between. The CDR3 nucleotides are TGTGCCAGCAGCTTGCGACAGTCTAATGAAAAACTGTTTTTT. It translates to CASSLRQSNEKLFF.